The T cell receptor (beta chain) under discussion was sequenced for a study of cytomegalovirus exposure and HLA in healthy donors. The germline gives CDR1 MNHEY, CDR2 SMNVEV (reference sequence). CDR3 length equals 16 residues. The germline V and J ends were trimmed by 1 base and 0 bases, with 11 bases remaining between them. Sequencing was performed with immunoSEQ multiplex PCR; in TCRdb, only in-frame clones are kept and a portion is missing. This table holds 220,000 or so clones, roughly 80% found once. A word on this clone: As yet, its antigen is unknown.

Findings and limits, study-wide: Associated with cytomegalovirus, according to the listing, were about 160 TCR beta chains. A later analysis found first-cohort TCR clusters tended to co-occur in the 90 to 150 validation repertoires. CMV antigen specificity was confirmed in vitro for three CMV-associated chains.

V and J are TRBV27 and TRBJ2-3, with D perhaps TRBD1 (5 bases). Sequencing was done on a sample of PBMCs. This receptor was taken from a woman between 18 and 30 years old in good health and CMV-seronegative. CDR3 amino acids: CASSLYRRVSTDTQYF. In DNA, the CDR3 is TGTGCCAGCAGTTTATACAGGAGAGTTAGCACAGATACGCAGTATTTT.